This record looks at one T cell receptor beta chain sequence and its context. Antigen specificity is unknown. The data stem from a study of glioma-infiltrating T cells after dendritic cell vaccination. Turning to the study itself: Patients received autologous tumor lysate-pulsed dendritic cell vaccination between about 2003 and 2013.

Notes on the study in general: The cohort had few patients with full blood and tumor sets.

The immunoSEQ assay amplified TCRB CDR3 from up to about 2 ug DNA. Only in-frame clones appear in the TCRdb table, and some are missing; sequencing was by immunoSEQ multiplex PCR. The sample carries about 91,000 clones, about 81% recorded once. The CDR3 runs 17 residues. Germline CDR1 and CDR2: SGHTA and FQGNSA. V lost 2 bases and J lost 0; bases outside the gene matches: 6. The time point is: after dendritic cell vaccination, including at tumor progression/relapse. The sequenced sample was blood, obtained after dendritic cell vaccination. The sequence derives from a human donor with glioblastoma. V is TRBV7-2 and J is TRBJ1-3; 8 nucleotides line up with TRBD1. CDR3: CASSLTGQGLSGNTIYF. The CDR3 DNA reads TGTGCCAGCAGCTTAACTGGACAGGGACTCTCTGGAAACACCATATATTTT.